The clone carrying this T cell receptor (beta chain) was counted a few times. What it binds is not known. For TCR beta, libraries came from iRepertoire HTBI primers and Arm-PCR of CDR3 regions. TCRdb reanalysed the multiplex PCR reads using MiXCR and keeps one entry per CDR3 protein. The sample includes about 660,000 distinct CDR3 sequences, about 30% of them seen just once. From germline, CDR1 is LGHNT and CDR2 FRNRAP. The CDR3 runs 13 residues. Trimming left V 6 bases short and J 5 bases short, with 13 bases between. The sample's time point: persistent/refractory GD, antithyroid drugs over 5 years with positive TRAb. The TCR library used RNA extracted from PBMCs. This sample is drawn from a study of regulatory T cells in long-lasting Graves disease. Study-level results: A reduction in accuracy may have resulted from the small sample size. Whereas new patients shared 966 public clonotypes, persistent patients shared more, at 2,500 to 3,500.

The sequenced sample was peripheral blood mononuclear cells (PBMCs), obtained when the disease was refractory, from a patient treated with antithyroid drugs. The rearrangement uses TRBV12-5 and TRBJ1-2, with unresolved D. The receptor was isolated from a female donor with Graves disease. The CDR3 sequence is CASGREFGYGYTF. In DNA form, the CDR3 reads TGTGCTAGTGGAAGGGAATTTGGGTATGGCTACACCTTC.